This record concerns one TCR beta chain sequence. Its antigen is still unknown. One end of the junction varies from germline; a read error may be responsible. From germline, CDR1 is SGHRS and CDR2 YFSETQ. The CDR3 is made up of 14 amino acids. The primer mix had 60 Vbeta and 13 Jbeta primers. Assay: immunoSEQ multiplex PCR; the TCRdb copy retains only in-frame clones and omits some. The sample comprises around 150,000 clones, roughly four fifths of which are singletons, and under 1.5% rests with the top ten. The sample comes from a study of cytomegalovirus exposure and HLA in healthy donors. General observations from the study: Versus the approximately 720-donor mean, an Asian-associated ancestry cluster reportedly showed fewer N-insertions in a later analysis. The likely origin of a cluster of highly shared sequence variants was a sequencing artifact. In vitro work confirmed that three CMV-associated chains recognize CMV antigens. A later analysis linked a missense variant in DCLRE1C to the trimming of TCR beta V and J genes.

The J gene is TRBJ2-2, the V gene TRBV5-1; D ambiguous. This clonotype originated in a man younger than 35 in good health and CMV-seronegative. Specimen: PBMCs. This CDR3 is CAGSSTLDSGELFF. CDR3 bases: TGCGCCGGCAGCTCGACCTTAGACTCCGGGGAGCTGTTTTTT.